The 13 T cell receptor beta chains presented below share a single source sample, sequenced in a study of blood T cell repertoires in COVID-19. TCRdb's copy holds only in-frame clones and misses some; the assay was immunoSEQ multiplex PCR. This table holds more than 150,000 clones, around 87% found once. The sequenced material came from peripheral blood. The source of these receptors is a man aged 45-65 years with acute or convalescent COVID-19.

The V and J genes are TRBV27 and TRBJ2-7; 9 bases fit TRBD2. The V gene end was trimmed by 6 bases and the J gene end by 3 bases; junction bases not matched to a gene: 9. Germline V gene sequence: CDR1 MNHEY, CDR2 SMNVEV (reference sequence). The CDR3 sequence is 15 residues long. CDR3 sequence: CASRGLAGADYEQYF. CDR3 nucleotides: TGTGCCAGCAGGGGGTTAGCGGGAGCGGACTACGAGCAGTACTTC.

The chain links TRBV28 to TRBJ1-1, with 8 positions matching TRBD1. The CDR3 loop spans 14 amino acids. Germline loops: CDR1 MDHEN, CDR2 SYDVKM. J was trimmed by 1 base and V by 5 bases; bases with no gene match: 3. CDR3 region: CASSQGQGNTEAFF. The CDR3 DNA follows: TGTGCCAGCAGTCAAGGACAGGGGAACACTGAAGCTTTCTTT. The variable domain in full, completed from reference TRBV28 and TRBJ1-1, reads DVKVTQSSRYLVKRTGEKVFLECVQDMDHENMFWYRQDPGLGLRLIYFSYDVKMKEKGDIPEGYSVSREKKERFSLILESASTNQTSMYLCASSQGQGNTEAFFGQGTRLTVV.

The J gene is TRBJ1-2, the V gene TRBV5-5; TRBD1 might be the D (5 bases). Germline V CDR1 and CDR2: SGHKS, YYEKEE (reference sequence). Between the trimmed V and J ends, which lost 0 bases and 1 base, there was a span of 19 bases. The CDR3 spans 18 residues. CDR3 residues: CASSLGLDRPPFNYGYTF. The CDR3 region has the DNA TGTGCCAGCAGCTTGGGTCTAGACAGACCCCCTTTTAACTATGGCTACACCTTC.

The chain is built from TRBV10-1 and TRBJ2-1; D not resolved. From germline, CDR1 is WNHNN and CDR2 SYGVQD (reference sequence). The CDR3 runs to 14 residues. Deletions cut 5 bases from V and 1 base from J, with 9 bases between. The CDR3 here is CASSPDGSYNEQFF. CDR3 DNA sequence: TGCGCCAGCAGTCCCGACGGGTCCTACAATGAGCAGTTCTTC.

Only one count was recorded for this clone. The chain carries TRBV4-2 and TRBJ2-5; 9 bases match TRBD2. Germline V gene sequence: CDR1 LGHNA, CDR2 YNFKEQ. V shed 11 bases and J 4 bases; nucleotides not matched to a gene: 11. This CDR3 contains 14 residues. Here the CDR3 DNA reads TGTGCCGTAGGCGGCGGGGGGGCTGGAGAGACCCAGTACTTC. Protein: CAVGGGGAGETQYF.

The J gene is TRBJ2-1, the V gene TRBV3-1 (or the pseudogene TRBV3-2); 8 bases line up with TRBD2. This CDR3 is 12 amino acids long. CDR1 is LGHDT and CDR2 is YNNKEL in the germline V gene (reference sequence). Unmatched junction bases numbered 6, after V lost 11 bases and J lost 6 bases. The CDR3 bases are TGTGCCGCAGCGGGAGTTGTCAATGAGCAGTTCTTC. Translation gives CAAAGVVNEQFF.

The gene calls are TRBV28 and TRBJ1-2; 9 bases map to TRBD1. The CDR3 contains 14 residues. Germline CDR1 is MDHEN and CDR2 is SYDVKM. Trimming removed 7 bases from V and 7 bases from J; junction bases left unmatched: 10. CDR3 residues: CASNPGTGLSGYTF. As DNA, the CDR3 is TGTGCCAGCAATCCAGGGACAGGGTTGAGTGGCTACACCTTC.

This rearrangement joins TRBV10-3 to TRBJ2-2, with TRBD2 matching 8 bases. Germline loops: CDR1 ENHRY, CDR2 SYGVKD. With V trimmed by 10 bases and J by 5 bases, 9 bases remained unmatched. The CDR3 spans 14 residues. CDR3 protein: CATSGLATTGELFF. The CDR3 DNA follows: TGTGCCACTTCTGGACTAGCAACAACCGGGGAGCTGTTTTTT.

Written as DNA, the CDR3 is TGCAGTGCTAGTTTGGGGACAGGGGACGGCAATCAGCCCCAGCATTTT. This encodes CSASLGTGDGNQPQHF. The chain is built from TRBV20-1 and TRBJ1-5, with 10 bases fitting TRBD1. The V gene end was trimmed by 3 bases and the J gene end by 2 bases; junction bases not matched to a gene: 7. Per germline, CDR1 DFQATT and CDR2 SNEGSKA (reference sequence). CDR3 length: 16 amino acids.

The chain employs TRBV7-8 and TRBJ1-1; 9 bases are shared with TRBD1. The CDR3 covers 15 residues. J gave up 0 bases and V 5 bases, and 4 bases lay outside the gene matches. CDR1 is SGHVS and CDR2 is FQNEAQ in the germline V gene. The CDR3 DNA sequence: TGTGCCAGCAGCAAGGGACAGGGACTGAACACTGAAGCTTTCTTT. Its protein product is CASSKGQGLNTEAFF.

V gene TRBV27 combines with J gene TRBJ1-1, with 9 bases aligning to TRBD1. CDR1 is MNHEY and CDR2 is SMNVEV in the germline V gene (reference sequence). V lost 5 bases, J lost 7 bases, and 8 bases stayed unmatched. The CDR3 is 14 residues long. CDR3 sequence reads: CASSPYRGHGEAFF. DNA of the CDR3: TGTGCCAGCAGTCCGTACAGGGGGCATGGTGAAGCTTTCTTT.

As DNA, the CDR3 is TGTGCCAGCAGTGTAGATAGACAGAGGACCTACGAGCAGTACTTC. It codes for CASSVDRQRTYEQYF. The J gene is TRBJ2-7, the V gene TRBV28; D may be TRBD1 (5 bases). The CDR3 contains 15 residues. Germline-derived CDR1 and CDR2 are MDHEN and SYDVKM. V was pared by 5 bases and J by 2 bases, with 16 bases between.

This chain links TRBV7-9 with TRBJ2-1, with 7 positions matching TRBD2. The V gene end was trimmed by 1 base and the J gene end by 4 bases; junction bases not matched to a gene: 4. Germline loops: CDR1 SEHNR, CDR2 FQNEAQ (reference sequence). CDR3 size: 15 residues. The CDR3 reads CASSLVLAEYNEQFF. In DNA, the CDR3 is TGTGCCAGCAGCTTAGTCCTAGCGGAGTACAATGAGCAGTTCTTC. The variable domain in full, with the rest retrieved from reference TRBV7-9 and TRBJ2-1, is DTGVSQNPRHKITKRGQNVTFRCDPISEHNRLYWYRQTLGQGPEFLTYFQNEAQLEKSRLLSDRFSAERPKGSFSTLEIQRTEQGDSAMYLCASSLVLAEYNEQFFGPGTRLTVL.